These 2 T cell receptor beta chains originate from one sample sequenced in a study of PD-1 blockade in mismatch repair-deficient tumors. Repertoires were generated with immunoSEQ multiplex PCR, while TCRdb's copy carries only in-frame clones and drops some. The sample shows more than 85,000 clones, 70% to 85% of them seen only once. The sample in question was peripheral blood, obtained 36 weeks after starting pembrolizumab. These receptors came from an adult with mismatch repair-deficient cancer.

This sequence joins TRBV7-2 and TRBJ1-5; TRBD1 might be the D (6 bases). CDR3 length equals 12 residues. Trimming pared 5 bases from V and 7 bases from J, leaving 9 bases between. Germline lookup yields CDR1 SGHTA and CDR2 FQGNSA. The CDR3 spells CASSEGGQPQHF. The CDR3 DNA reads TGTGCCAGCAGCGAAGGGGGGCAGCCCCAGCATTTT.

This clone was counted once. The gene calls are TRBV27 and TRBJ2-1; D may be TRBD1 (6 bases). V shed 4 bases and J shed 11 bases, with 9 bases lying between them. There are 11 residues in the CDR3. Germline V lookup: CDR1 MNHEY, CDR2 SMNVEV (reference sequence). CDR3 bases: TGTGCCAGCAGTTCACAGGGTCAGCAGTTCTTC. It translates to CASSSQGQQFF.